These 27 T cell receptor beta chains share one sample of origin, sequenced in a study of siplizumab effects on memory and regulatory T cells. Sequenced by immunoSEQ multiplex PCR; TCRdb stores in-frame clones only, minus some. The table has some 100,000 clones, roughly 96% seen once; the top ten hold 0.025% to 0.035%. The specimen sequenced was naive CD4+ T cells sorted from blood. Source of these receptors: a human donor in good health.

The chain's CDR3 is CASSEAPTVNQPQHF. CDR3 nucleotides: TGTGCCAGCAGTGAAGCGCCCACTGTGAATCAGCCCCAGCATTTT. The chain couples TRBV2 to TRBJ1-5; no reliable D call. Germline lookup yields CDR1 SNHLY and CDR2 FYNNEI. The CDR3 runs 15 residues. The V and J ends lost 0 bases and 4 bases respectively, with 10 bases between them.

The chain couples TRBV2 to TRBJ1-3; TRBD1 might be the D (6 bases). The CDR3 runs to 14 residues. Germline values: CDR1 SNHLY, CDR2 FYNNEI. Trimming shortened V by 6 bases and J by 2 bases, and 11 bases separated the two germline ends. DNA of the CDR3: TGTGCCAGCAGAATACAGGGACCTGGAAACACCATATATTTT. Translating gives CASRIQGPGNTIYF. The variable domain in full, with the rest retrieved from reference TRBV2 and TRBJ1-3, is EPEVTQTPSHQVTQMGQEVILRCVPISNHLYFYWYRQILGQKVEFLVSFYNNEISEKSEIFDDQFSVERPDGSNFTLKIRSTKLEDSAMYFCASRIQGPGNTIYFGEGSWLTVV.

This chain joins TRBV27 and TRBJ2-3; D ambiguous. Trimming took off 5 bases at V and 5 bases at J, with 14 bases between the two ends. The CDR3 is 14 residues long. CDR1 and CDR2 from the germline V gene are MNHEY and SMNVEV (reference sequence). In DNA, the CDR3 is TGTGCCAGCAGTACCCGCATCCCCAGAGATACGCAGTATTTT. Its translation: CASSTRIPRDTQYF.

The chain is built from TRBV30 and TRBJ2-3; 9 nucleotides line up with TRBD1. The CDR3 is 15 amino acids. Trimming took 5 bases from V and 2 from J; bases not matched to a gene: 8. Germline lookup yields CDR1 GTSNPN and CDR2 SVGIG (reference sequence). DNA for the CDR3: TGTGCCTGGGGTCAGGGACAGGGATTCACAGATACGCAGTATTTT. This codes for CAWGQGQGFTDTQYF.

The CDR3: CASSRSSYEQYF. As DNA, the CDR3 is TGTGCCAGCAGCCGGAGTTCCTACGAGCAGTACTTC. The chain couples TRBV4-2 to TRBJ2-7; unclear D gene. This CDR3 has 12 residues. The germline gives CDR1 LGHNA, CDR2 YNFKEQ. Trimming took 4 bases from V and 1 from J, leaving 5 bases between them.

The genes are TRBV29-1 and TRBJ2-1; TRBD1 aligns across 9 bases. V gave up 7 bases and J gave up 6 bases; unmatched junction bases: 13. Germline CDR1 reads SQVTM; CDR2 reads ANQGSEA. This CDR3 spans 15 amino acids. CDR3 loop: CSADRGVPSINEQFF. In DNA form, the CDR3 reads TGCAGCGCTGACAGGGGGGTCCCGTCGATCAATGAGCAGTTCTTC.

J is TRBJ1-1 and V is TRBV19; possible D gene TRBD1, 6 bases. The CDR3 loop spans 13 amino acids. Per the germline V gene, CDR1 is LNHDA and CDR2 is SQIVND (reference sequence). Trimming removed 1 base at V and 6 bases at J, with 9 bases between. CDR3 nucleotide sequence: TGTGCCAGTAGTATAGGGGGGCCCCCTGAAGCTTTCTTT. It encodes CASSIGGPPEAFF.

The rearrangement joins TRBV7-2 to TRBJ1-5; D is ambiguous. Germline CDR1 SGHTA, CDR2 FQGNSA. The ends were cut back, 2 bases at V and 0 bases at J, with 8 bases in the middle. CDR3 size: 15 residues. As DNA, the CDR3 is TGTGCCAGCAGCTTATACGGTTATAGCAATCAGCCCCAGCATTTT. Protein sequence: CASSLYGYSNQPQHF. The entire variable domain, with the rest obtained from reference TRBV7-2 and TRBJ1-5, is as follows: GAGVSQSPSNKVTEKGKDVELRCDPISGHTALYWYRQSLGQGLEFLIYFQGNSAPDKSGLPSDRFSAERTGGSVSTLTIQRTQQEDSAVYLCASSLYGYSNQPQHFGDGTRLSIL.

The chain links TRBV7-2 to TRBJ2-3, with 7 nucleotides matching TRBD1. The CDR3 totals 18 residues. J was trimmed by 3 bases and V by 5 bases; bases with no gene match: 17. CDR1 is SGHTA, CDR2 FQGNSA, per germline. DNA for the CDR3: TGTGCCAGCAGCACGAGACAGGGAAATATCTTAGTTACAGATACGCAGTATTTT. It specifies CASSTRQGNILVTDTQYF.

The CDR3 nucleotides read TGTGCCAGCAGTTCCCTGACGGACTCCTACGAGCAGTACTTC. Protein product: CASSSLTDSYEQYF. The chain uses TRBV27 and TRBJ2-7; no clear D gene. CDR3 length: 14 residues. Between the trimmed V and J ends, which lost 4 bases and 0 bases, there was a span of 10 bases. The germline V gene has CDR1 MNHEY and CDR2 SMNVEV (reference sequence).

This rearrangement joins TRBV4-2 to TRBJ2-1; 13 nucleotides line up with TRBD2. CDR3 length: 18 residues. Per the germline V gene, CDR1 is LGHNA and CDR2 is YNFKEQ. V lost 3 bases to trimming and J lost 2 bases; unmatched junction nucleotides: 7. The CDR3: CASSQTTSGGYTYNEQFF. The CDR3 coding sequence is TGTGCCAGCAGCCAGACGACTAGCGGGGGGTACACCTACAATGAGCAGTTCTTC.

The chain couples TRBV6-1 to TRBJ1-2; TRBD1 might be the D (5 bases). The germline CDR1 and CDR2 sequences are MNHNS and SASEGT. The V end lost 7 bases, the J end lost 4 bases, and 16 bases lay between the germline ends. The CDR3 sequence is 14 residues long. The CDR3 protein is CASTMGPTGYGYTF. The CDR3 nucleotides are TGTGCCAGCACCATGGGGCCCACCGGCTATGGCTACACCTTC.

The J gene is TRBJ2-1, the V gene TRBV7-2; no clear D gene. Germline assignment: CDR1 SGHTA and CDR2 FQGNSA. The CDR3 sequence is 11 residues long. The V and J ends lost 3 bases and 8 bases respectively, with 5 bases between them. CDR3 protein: CASSFLYEQFF. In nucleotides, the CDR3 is TGTGCCAGCAGCTTCCTTTATGAGCAGTTCTTC.

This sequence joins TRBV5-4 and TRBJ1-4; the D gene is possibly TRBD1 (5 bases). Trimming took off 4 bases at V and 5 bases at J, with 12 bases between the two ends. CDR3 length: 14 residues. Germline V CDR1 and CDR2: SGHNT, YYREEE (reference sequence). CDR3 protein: CASSLGLPNEKLFF. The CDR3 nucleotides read TGTGCCAGCAGCCTGGGACTGCCAAATGAAAAACTGTTTTTT.

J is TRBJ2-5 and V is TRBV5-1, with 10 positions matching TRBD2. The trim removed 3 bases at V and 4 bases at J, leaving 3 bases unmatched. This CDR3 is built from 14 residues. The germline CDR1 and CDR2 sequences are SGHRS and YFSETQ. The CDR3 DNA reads TGCGCCAGCAGCTACTCTAGCGGGGGAGAGACCCAGTACTTC. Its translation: CASSYSSGGETQYF.

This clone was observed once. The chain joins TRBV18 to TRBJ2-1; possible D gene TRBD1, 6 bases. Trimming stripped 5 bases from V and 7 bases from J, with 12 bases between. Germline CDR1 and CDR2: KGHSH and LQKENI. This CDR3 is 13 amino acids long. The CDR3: CASSNAGVNEQFF. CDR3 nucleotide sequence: TGTGCCAGCTCAAACGCAGGGGTAAATGAGCAGTTCTTC.

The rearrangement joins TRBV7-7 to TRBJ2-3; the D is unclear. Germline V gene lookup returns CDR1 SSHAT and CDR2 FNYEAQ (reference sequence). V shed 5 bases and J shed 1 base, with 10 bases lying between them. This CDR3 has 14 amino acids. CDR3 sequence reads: CASSRGPGTDTQYF. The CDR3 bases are TGTGCCAGCAGCCGTGGTCCTGGCACAGATACGCAGTATTTT.

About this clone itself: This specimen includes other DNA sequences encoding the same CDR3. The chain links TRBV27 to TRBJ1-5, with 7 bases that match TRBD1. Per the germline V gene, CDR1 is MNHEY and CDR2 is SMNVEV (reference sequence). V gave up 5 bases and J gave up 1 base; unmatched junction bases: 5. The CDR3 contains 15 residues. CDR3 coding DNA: TGTGCCAGCAGTCCCGACAGGGTAAGCAATCAGCCCCAGCATTTT. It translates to CASSPDRVSNQPQHF.

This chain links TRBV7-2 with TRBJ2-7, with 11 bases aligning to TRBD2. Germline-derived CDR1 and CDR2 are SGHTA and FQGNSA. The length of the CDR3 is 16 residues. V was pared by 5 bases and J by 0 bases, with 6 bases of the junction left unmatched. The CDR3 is CASSTVTSGVSYEQYF. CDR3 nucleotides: TGTGCCAGCAGCACCGTGACTAGCGGGGTCTCCTACGAGCAGTACTTC. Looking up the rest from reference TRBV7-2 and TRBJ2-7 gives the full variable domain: GAGVSQSPSNKVTEKGKDVELRCDPISGHTALYWYRQSLGQGLEFLIYFQGNSAPDKSGLPSDRFSAERTGGSVSTLTIQRTQQEDSAVYLCASSTVTSGVSYEQYFGPGTRLTVT.

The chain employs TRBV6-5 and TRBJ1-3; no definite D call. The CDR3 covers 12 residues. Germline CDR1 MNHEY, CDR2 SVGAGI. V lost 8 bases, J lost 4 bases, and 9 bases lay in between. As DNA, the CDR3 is TGTGCCAGCGAATCGGCCGGAAACACCATATATTTT. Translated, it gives CASESAGNTIYF.

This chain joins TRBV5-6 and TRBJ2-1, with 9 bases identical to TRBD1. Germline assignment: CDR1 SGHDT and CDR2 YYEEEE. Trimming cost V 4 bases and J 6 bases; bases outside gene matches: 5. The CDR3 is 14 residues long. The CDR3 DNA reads TGTGCCAGCAGCGCAAAGACAGGGGGCAATGAGCAGTTCTTC. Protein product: CASSAKTGGNEQFF.

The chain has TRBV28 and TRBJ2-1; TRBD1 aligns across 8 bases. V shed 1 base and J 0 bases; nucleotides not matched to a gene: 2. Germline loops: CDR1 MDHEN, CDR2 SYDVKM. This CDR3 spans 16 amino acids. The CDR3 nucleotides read TGTGCCAGCAGTTTATATGGGACAGGCTCCTACAATGAGCAGTTCTTC. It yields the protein CASSLYGTGSYNEQFF. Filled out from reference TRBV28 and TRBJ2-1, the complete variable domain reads DVKVTQSSRYLVKRTGEKVFLECVQDMDHENMFWYRQDPGLGLRLIYFSYDVKMKEKGDIPEGYSVSREKKERFSLILESASTNQTSMYLCASSLYGTGSYNEQFFGPGTRLTVL.

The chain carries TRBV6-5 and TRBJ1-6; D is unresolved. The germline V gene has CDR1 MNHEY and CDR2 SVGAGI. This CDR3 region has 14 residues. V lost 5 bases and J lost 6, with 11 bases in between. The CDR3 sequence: CASSGGGGNSPLHF. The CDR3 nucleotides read TGTGCCAGCAGTGGAGGAGGAGGTAATTCACCCCTCCACTTT.

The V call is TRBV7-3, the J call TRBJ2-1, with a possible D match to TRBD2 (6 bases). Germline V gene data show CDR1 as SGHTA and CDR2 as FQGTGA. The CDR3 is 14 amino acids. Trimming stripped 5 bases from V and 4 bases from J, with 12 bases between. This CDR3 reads CASSHFGLYNEQFF. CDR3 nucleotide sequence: TGTGCCAGCAGCCATTTCGGACTATACAATGAGCAGTTCTTC.

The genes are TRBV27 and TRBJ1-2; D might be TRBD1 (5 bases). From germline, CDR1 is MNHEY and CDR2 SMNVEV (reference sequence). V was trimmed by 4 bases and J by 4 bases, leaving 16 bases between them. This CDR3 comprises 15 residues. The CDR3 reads CASSSYPSDSYGYTF. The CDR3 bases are TGTGCCAGCAGTTCATACCCGTCCGACAGCTATGGCTACACCTTC.

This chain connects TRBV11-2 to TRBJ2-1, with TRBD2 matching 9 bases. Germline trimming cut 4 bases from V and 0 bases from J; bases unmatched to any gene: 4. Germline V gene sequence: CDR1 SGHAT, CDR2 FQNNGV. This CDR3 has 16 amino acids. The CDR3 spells CASSSPGLASYNEQFF. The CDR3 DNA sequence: TGTGCCAGCAGCTCGCCGGGACTAGCCTCCTACAATGAGCAGTTCTTC.

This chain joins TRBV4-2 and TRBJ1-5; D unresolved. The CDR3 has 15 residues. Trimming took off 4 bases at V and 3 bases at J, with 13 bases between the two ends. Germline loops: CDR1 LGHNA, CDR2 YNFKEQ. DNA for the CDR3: TGTGCCAGCAGCCGGGTAGATGGACTCAATCAGCCCCAGCATTTT. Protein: CASSRVDGLNQPQHF.